Here is one T cell receptor beta chain with its context. The data stem from a study of blood T cell repertoires in COVID-19. Libraries were prepared by immunoSEQ multiplex PCR; TCRdb keeps only in-frame clonotypes and omits some of them. The sample has approximately 270,000 clones; less than 95% are singletons. The CDR3 is 14 residues long. The germline V gene has CDR1 SGHRS and CDR2 YFSETQ. V was shortened by 4 bases and J by 5 bases, with 15 bases between the two germline ends. The clonotype comes from a man aged 40-55 years who had been exposed to COVID-19. This chain connects TRBV5-1 to TRBJ1-1; tentative D call: TRBD1 (6 bases). Sample: PBMCs or T cells enriched from blood (not recorded which). The CDR3 DNA is TGCGCCAGCAGCCCGCGGGGGGGGCGGACTGAAGCTTTCTTT. Protein sequence: CASSPRGGRTEAFF.